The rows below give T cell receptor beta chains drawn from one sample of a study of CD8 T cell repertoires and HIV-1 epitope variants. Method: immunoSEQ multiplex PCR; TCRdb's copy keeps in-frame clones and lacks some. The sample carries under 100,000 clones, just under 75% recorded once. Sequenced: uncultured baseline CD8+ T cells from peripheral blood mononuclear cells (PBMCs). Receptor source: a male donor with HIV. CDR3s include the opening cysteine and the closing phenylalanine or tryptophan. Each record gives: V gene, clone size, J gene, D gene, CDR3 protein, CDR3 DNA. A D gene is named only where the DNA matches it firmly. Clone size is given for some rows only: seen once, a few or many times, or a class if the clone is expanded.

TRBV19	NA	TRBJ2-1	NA	CASSMQGYNEQFF	TGTGCCAGTAGTATGCAGGGTTACAATGAGCAGTTCTTC
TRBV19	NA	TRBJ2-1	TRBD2	CASQPGLGGSEQFF	TGTGCCAGTCAACCGGGACTAGGGGGGAGTGAGCAGTTCTTC
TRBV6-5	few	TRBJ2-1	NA	CASSSDSQYNEQFF	TGTGCCAGCAGTTCGGACAGTCAGTACAATGAGCAGTTCTTC
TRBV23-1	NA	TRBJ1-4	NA	CASSHPESKFNEKLFF	TGCGCCAGCAGTCACCCTGAAAGCAAGTTTAATGAAAAACTGTTTTTT
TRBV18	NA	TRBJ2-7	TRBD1	CASSGQSSYEQYF	TGTGCCAGCTCGGGACAGAGCTCCTACGAGCAGTACTTC
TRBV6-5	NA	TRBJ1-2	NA	CASSYSNPLAGYTF	TGTGCCAGCAGTTACTCGAACCCCTTGGCCGGCTACACCTTC
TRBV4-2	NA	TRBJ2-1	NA	CASSQAGGEQFF	TGTGCCAGCAGCCAAGCCGGTGGTGAGCAGTTCTTC
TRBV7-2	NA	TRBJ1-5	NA	CASSLGQKSDQPQHF	TGTGCCAGCAGCTTAGGACAGAAAAGTGATCAGCCCCAGCATTTT
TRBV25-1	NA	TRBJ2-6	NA	CASSSSTGPSGANVLTF	TGTGCCAGCAGTTCCTCGACAGGCCCCTCTGGGGCCAACGTCCTGACTTTC
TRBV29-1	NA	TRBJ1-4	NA	CSVEDRAEEKLFF	TGCAGCGTTGAAGACAGGGCGGAGGAAAAACTGTTTTTT
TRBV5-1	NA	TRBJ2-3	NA	CASSSGGSTDTQYF	TGCGCCAGCAGCTCTGGAGGCAGCACAGATACGCAGTATTTT
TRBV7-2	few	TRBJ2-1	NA	CASDVSQFGEQFF	TGTGCCAGCGATGTCAGTCAGTTTGGTGAGCAGTTCTTC
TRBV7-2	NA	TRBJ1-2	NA	CASSLVRGNGYTF	TGTGCCAGCAGCCTGGTTAGGGGGAACGGCTACACCTTC
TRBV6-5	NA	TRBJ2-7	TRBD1	CASSYRDRGSYEQYF	TGTGCCAGCAGTTACCGGGACAGGGGATCCTACGAGCAGTACTTC
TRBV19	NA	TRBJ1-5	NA	CASSSMEASNQPQHF	TGTGCCAGTAGTTCAATGGAGGCTAGCAATCAGCCCCAGCATTTT
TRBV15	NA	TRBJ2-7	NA	CATSHGNSYEQYF	TGTGCCACCAGTCACGGGAACTCCTACGAGCAGTACTTC
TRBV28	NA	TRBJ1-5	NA	CASSLRQYGQPQHF	TGTGCCAGCAGTTTAAGACAGTATGGACAGCCCCAGCATTTT
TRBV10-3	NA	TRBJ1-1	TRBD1	CAISDGNRGANTEAFF	TGTGCCATCAGTGATGGGAACAGGGGGGCCAACACTGAAGCTTTCTTT
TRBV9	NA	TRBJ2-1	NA	CASTASPDSPGEQFF	TGTGCCAGCACCGCCAGCCCGGACAGCCCAGGTGAGCAGTTCTTC
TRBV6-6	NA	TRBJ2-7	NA	CASSYSEGITYEQYF	TGTGCCAGCAGTTACTCGGAGGGGATTACCTACGAGCAGTACTTC
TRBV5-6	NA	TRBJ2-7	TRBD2	CASSSGTSGRHEQYF	TGTGCCAGCAGCTCCGGGACTAGCGGGAGACACGAGCAGTACTTC
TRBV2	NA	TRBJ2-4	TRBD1	CASSWTGNDIQYF	TGTGCCAGCAGCTGGACAGGGAATGACATTCAGTACTTC
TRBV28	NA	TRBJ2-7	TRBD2	CASSLSIAGEAYEQYF	TGTGCCAGCAGTTTATCGATAGCGGGGGAAGCCTACGAGCAGTACTTC
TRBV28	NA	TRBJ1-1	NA	CASSWGGNTEAFF	TGTGCCAGCAGTTGGGGGGGCAACACTGAAGCTTTCTTT
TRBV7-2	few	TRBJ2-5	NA	CASSLVTGNGETQYF	TGTGCCAGCAGCTTAGTCACAGGGAACGGAGAGACCCAGTACTTC
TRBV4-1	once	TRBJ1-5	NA	CASRQDGWGPTPQHF	TGCGCCAGCAGACAAGATGGGTGGGGGCCCACGCCCCAGCATTTT
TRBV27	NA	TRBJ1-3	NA	CASSIAGPSSGNTIYF	TGTGCCAGCAGTATCGCAGGGCCCTCCTCTGGAAACACCATATATTTT
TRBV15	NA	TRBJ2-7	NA	CATSRDPGDYEQYF	TGTGCCACCAGCAGAGATCCCGGAGACTACGAGCAGTACTTC
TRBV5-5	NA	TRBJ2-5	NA	CASSPEGTLTGYQETQYF	TGTGCCAGCAGCCCGGAGGGCACACTAACCGGATACCAAGAGACCCAGTACTTC
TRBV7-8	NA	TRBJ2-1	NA	CASSPGERPNEQFF	TGTGCCAGCAGTCCCGGCGAGCGACCTAATGAGCAGTTCTTC
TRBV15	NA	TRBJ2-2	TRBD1	CATSLPGTGNTGELFF	TGTGCCACCAGCCTTCCCGGGACAGGGAACACCGGGGAGCTGTTTTTT
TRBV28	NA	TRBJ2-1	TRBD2	CASSFVGGGGRRDNEQFF	TGTGCCAGCAGTTTCGTTGGGGGGGGCGGGAGGCGAGACAATGAGCAGTTCTTC
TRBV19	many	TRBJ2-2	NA	CASSISRDPRTGELFF	TGTGCCAGTAGTATTTCCCGGGACCCAAGGACCGGGGAGCTGTTTTTT
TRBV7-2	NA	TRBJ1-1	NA	CASSRGRAYAEAFF	TGTGCCAGCAGCCGTGGGAGGGCTTATGCTGAAGCTTTCTTT
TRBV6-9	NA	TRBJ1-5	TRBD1	CASRQGQGDQPQHF	TGTGCCAGCCGACAGGGACAGGGGGATCAGCCCCAGCATTTT
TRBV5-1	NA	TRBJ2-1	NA	CASSLFMGDGANEQFF	TGCGCCAGCAGCTTGTTCATGGGAGATGGGGCGAACGAGCAGTTCTTC
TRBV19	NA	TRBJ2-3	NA	CASSADSGWTDTQYF	TGTGCCAGTAGTGCGGACTCCGGATGGACAGATACGCAGTATTTT
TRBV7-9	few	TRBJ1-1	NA	CASSFYIGRLNTEAFF	TGTGCCAGCAGCTTCTATATCGGCAGGCTGAACACTGAAGCTTTCTTT
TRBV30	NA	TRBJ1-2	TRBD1	CASGQGITYGYTF	TGTGCCTCTGGACAGGGAATTACCTATGGCTACACCTTC
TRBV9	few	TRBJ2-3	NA	CASSVQDTQYF	TGTGCCAGCAGCGTTCAAGATACGCAGTATTTT
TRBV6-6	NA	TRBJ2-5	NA	CASRSQETQYF	TGTGCCAGCAGATCCCAAGAGACCCAGTACTTC
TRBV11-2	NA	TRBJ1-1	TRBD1	CASSLMQGARNTEAFF	TGTGCCAGCAGCTTAATGCAGGGGGCTAGAAACACTGAAGCTTTCTTT
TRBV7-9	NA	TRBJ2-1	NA	CASSLRPLLADHNEQFF	TGTGCCAGCAGCTTAAGGCCCTTGTTAGCGGACCACAATGAGCAGTTCTTC
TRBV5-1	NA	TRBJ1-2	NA	CASSFDPSGPTAGYTF	TGCGCCAGCAGTTTCGACCCCTCCGGGCCAACGGCCGGCTACACCTTC
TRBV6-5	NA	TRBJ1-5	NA	CASSPGIGDSQPQHF	TGTGCCAGCAGTCCAGGTATAGGGGATAGTCAGCCCCAGCATTTT